This T cell receptor (beta chain) was sequenced for a study of cytomegalovirus exposure and HLA in healthy donors. This CDR3 has 15 residues. Germline CDR1 and CDR2: SNHLY and FYNNEI. The ends lost 3 bases at V and 3 bases at J; junction bases unmatched: 5. Remarks on this clone: The antigen is undetermined.

Some clones are missing from TCRdb's copy, which holds only in-frame ones; the method was immunoSEQ multiplex PCR. The sample has 110,000 to 150,000 clones; 91% are singletons. The donors formed part of the approximately 130-subject validation cohort, distinct from the approximately 670-subject first cohort. Findings and limits, study-wide: The investigators catalogued about 170 TCR beta chains as cytomegalovirus-associated. Subsequent analysis showed first-cohort TCR clusters tending to co-occur in around 110 validation repertoires. In vitro confirmation showed a few CMV-associated chains to be CMV antigen specific.

The chain uses TRBV2 and TRBJ2-7; 10 positions agree with TRBD2. The clonotype comes from a man between 18 and 29 years old in good health and CMV-seronegative. The sequencing sample was made of PBMCs. The CDR3 DNA sequence: TGTGCCAGCAGTGAGAGCGGGACTAGCGTCTACGAGCAGTACGTC. Translated: CASSESGTSVYEQYV.